This TCR beta chain was found in a study of blood T cell repertoires in COVID-19. In the study overall: The analysed material was cDNA or gDNA that came from T cells, B-cell-depleted T cells, or PBMCs.

Original processing methods: Amplification of reference gene primers provided the estimated nucleated cell counts. Only in-frame clones appear in the TCRdb table, and some are missing; sequencing was by immunoSEQ multiplex PCR. D and trimming come from the DNA, and the V and J calls and clone size come from that table. Here the sample spans about 140,000 clones, around 80% being singletons. Sample: peripheral blood. The sequence was obtained from a woman aged 55-75 years with acute or convalescent COVID-19.

CDR3 residues: CASSLLTGPYGYTF. The CDR3 DNA is TGTGCCAGCAGTTTATTGACAGGGCCCTATGGCTACACCTTC. The chain recombines TRBV28 with TRBJ1-2; 7 nucleotides line up with TRBD1. CDR1 MDHEN and CDR2 SYDVKM come from the germline V gene. This CDR3 comprises 14 residues. The V and J ends lost 1 base and 4 bases, in that order; junction bases with no gene match: 3.